This TCR beta chain emerged from a study of blood T cell repertoires in COVID-19. The assay was immunoSEQ multiplex PCR, and TCRdb's table has in-frame clones only and misses some. The profile shows about 64,000 clones, approximately 90% of them singletons. The CDR3 is 15 amino acids. Trimming shortened V by 5 bases and J by 7 bases, and 15 bases separated the two germline ends. CDR1 and CDR2 from the germline V gene are SGHTA and FQGNSA. The genes are TRBV7-2 and TRBJ1-6; no reliable D call. This clonotype originated in a man aged 70-80 years with acute or convalescent COVID-19. Sequencing used peripheral blood. In DNA, the CDR3 is TGTGCCAGCAGCCCCCTGCCCCTGCGGAATTCACCCCTCCACTTT. This codes for CASSPLPLRNSPLHF.